This T cell receptor beta chain was sequenced during a study of tumor-infiltrating lymphocytes in primary liver carcinoma. This CDR3 is 15 amino acids long. Trimming cost V 6 bases and J 0 bases, with 15 bases left between them. Germline CDR1 is LGHNA and CDR2 is YNFKEQ. Researchers drew blood RNA from unsorted whole blood and extracted germline DNA as well. The input was approximately 500 ng total RNA; TCR beta cDNA was made from it with a constant-region primer. Three-round nested multiplex PCR performed with slightly modified ARM-PCR produced the TCR beta libraries. The study ran its first two PCR rounds for 9 to 10 cycles each, using TRBV1-TRBV30 forward primers and a C-beta reverse primer. TCRdb analysed the multiplex PCR reads with MiXCR anew, one entry per CDR3 protein. Here the sample spans a few hundred thousand distinct CDR3 sequences, almost 60% being singletons.

This receptor was identified in a woman aged 25 to 39 with primary liver carcinoma and hepatitis B virus infection. Sample: peripheral blood. V gene TRBV4-2 combines with J gene TRBJ2-7, with D uncertain. CDR3 residues: CASSRPAASSYEQYF. DNA of the CDR3: TGTGCCAGCAGTCGGCCCGCCGCAAGCTCCTACGAGCAGTACTTC.